What follows are 17 T cell receptor beta chains derived from one specimen sequenced in a study of blood T cell repertoires in COVID-19. Repertoires were generated with immunoSEQ multiplex PCR, while TCRdb's copy carries only in-frame clones and drops some. The table records approximately 180,000 clones, roughly 79% of them present only once. The sample was peripheral blood. The receptors shown here come from a woman older than 75 with COVID-19, enrolled during active disease.

This clone was counted only a few times. CDR3: CASSVGGGAGYGYTF. CDR3 nucleotides: TGTGCCAGCAGCGTAGGAGGGGGCGCGGGGTATGGCTACACCTTC. The rearrangement links TRBV9 to TRBJ1-2; 7 nucleotides align to TRBD1. CDR1 and CDR2 from the germline V gene are SGDLS and YYNGEE. The CDR3 spans 15 residues. The ends lost 0 bases at V and 5 bases at J; junction bases unmatched: 7. The whole variable domain, remainder taken from reference TRBV9 and TRBJ1-2, is DSGVTQTPKHLITATGQRVTLRCSPRSGDLSVYWYQQSLDQGLQFLIQYYNGEERAKGNILERFSAQQFPDLHSELNLSSLELGDSALYFCASSVGGGAGYGYTFGSGTRLTVV.

This sequence joins TRBV13 and TRBJ2-7, with 9 bases fitting TRBD1. The CDR3 length is 15 residues. Germline assignment: CDR1 PRHDT and CDR2 FYEKMQ (reference sequence). The trim removed 4 bases at V and 2 bases at J, leaving 6 bases unmatched. The CDR3 loop reads CASSSPTGGAYEQYF. DNA of the CDR3: TGTGCCAGCAGCTCCCCGACAGGGGGGGCCTACGAGCAGTACTTC.

This chain uses TRBV10-3 with TRBJ2-7, with TRBD2 matching over 8 bases. This CDR3 region has 16 residues. The J segment lost 2 bases and the V segment lost 2 bases, leaving 8 bases of the junction unmatched. Germline lookup yields CDR1 ENHRY and CDR2 SYGVKD. The CDR3 region has the DNA TGTGCCATCAGTGAGGGGAGCGGGGGCGAAGCCTACGAGCAGTACTTC. This codes for CAISEGSGGEAYEQYF.

The chain combines TRBV19 with TRBJ2-7; TRBD2 might be the D (5 bases). V gave up 1 base and J gave up 5 bases, with 12 bases separating them. The CDR3 runs 14 residues. Germline lookup yields CDR1 LNHDA and CDR2 SQIVND (reference sequence). The CDR3 protein is CASSIGTAFHEQYF. In nucleotides, the CDR3 is TGTGCCAGTAGTATAGGGACTGCCTTCCACGAGCAGTACTTC.

This clone is a singleton in its sample. The chain links TRBV21-1 to TRBJ2-1; the table gives TRBD1 as D, unverified against the DNA. TRBV21-1 represents a pseudogene. This CDR3 comprises 15 residues. The CDR3 spells CASNPTGPSYNEQFF. In DNA, the CDR3 is TGTGCCAGCAACCCTACAGGGCCCTCCTACAATGAGCAGTTCTTC.

The gene calls are TRBV7-9 and TRBJ1-3, with 7 bases aligning to TRBD1. The CDR3 is made up of 14 amino acids. V dropped 3 bases and J dropped 8; count of bases not matched to a gene: 7. Germline CDR1 SEHNR, CDR2 FQNEAQ (reference sequence). CDR3 DNA: TGTGCCAGCAGCTTGACCACAGGGGCGGACACCATATATTTT. It yields the protein CASSLTTGADTIYF.

This clone has more than one count but fewer than ten. The chain links TRBV27 to TRBJ2-7; 14 positions match TRBD2. Per germline, CDR1 MNHEY and CDR2 SMNVEV (reference sequence). V dropped 6 bases and J dropped 3; count of bases not matched to a gene: 10. The CDR3 runs 17 residues. This chain's CDR3 is CASRSPGLAGVNYEQYF. Here the CDR3 DNA reads TGTGCCAGCAGGAGCCCGGGACTAGCGGGAGTAAACTACGAGCAGTACTTC.

This rearrangement joins TRBV21-1 to TRBJ1-6. TRBV21-1 is a pseudogene. The CDR3 is made up of 20 amino acids. The CDR3 nucleotides are TGTGCCAGCAGCAAAGTAAGAGCGGCCAGCATGCTTTTCTATAATTCACCCCTCCACTTT. Amino acids: CASSKVRAASMLFYNSPLHF.

The chain is built from TRBV2 and TRBJ2-5; D is possibly TRBD2 (5 bases). The CDR3 runs 15 residues. The V end was cut by 9 bases, the J end by 1 base, with 18 bases between. The V gene's germline CDR1 is SNHLY and CDR2 FYNNEI. CDR3 amino acids: CASRLTGIIQETQYF. In DNA, the CDR3 is TGTGCCAGTAGATTAACCGGGATCATCCAAGAGACCCAGTACTTC.

This clone was detected only once. The chain has TRBV12-3 or TRBV12-4 and TRBJ1-5, with D possibly matching TRBD1 (6 bases). Trimming stripped 7 bases from V and 5 bases from J, with 12 bases between. The CDR3 consists of 13 residues. CDR3 nucleotide sequence: TGTGCCAGCACCGCGGACAGCTATCAGCCCCAGCATTTT. As protein: CASTADSYQPQHF.

V usage is TRBV10-3 and J usage is TRBJ1-4; TRBD1 aligns across 11 bases. The CDR3 consists of 15 residues. Germline assignment: CDR1 ENHRY and CDR2 SYGVKD. Losses at the gene ends were 6 bases for V and 6 bases for J; bases not matched to a gene: 6. The CDR3 loop reads CAISPDRGLYEKLFF. The DNA for the CDR3 is TGTGCCATCAGCCCGGACAGGGGGCTGTATGAAAAACTGTTTTTT.

This clone was seen many times. The CDR3 coding sequence is TGTGCCAGCAGCTTATCACCTAACGTAATCAATGAGCAGTTCTTC. Residues: CASSLSPNVINEQFF. This chain connects TRBV7-8 to TRBJ2-1; D remains ambiguous. Trimming stripped 2 bases from V and 6 bases from J, with 14 bases between. The CDR3 runs 15 residues. Germline CDR1 is SGHVS and CDR2 is FQNEAQ.

V gene TRBV7-6 combines with J gene TRBJ2-2, with 10 bases that match TRBD2. CDR3 length: 18 residues. Per germline, CDR1 SGHVS and CDR2 FNYEAQ. Trimming at V came to 5 bases and at J to 2 bases, leaving 11 bases not matched to a gene. The CDR3 DNA is TGTGCCAGCAGCCACCTTGCAGCGGGAGGGCAAAACACCGGGGAGCTGTTTTTT. It is translated as CASSHLAAGGQNTGELFF.

The chain carries TRBV6-1 and TRBJ1-4; D might be TRBD1 (5 bases). From germline, CDR1 is MNHNS and CDR2 SASEGT. Trimming shortened V by 3 bases and J by 8 bases, and 16 bases separated the two germline ends. The CDR3 extends over 15 amino acids. The CDR3 region has the DNA TGTGCCAGCAGTGATTGGTCCCCGCGGGGGGAAAAACTGTTTTTT. As protein: CASSDWSPRGEKLFF.

The V call is TRBV29-1, the J call TRBJ2-5; no firm D call. The V gene's germline CDR1 is SQVTM and CDR2 ANQGSEA. The CDR3 contains 12 residues. V lost 5 bases and J lost 5, with 12 bases in between. CDR3 protein: CSVPWAGETQYF. Here the CDR3 DNA reads TGCAGCGTTCCTTGGGCCGGCGAGACCCAGTACTTC. The whole variable domain, filled in from reference TRBV29-1 and TRBJ2-5, reads SAVISQKPSRDICQRGTSLTIQCQVDSQVTMMFWYRQQPGQSLTLIATANQGSEATYESGFVIDKFPISRPNLTFSTLTVSNMSPEDSSIYLCSVPWAGETQYFGPGTRLLVL.

The V and J genes are TRBV21-1 and TRBJ1-1; the table names TRBD1, a call not compared with the DNA. TRBV21-1 is termed a pseudogene. CDR3 size: 14 residues. CDR3 region: CASSKGALNTEAFF. CDR3 sequence (DNA): TGTGCCAGCAGCAAAGGGGCATTGAACACTGAAGCTTTCTTT.

As to this clone: A much larger clonotype is one base distant, so this may be a read error. The chain carries TRBV28 and TRBJ1-1, with D tentatively TRBD1 (6 bases). Germline V lookup: CDR1 MDHEN, CDR2 SYDVKM. The germline V and J ends were trimmed by 6 bases and 1 base, with 9 bases remaining between them. The CDR3 has 13 amino acids. The CDR3 spells CASSPGQNTEAFF. The CDR3 DNA reads as TGTGCCAGCAGCCCGGGACAGAACACTGAAGCTTTCTTT.